This T cell receptor (beta chain) came from a study of blood T cell repertoires in COVID-19. Only in-frame clones appear in the TCRdb table, and some are missing; sequencing was by immunoSEQ multiplex PCR. The sample gives about 70,000 clones, 70% to 85% of which show up once; more than 0.7% is in the top ten. V lost 2 bases, J lost 7 bases, and 11 bases lay in between. Germline CDR1 SQVTM, CDR2 ANQGSEA. The length of the CDR3 is 12 residues. The chain employs TRBV29-1 and TRBJ1-2; D unclear. This receptor was obtained from a woman aged 70 to 79 with acute or convalescent COVID-19. The sequencing sample was made of peripheral blood. The chain's CDR3 is CSVEPGFGGYTF. CDR3 nucleotides: TGCAGCGTTGAACCAGGATTCGGTGGCTACACCTTC.